This paragraph reports one TCR beta chain. This CDR3 spans 13 amino acids. Germline V gives CDR1 GTSNPN, CDR2 SVGIG (reference sequence). V lost 5 bases, J lost 4 bases, and 12 bases lay in between. The sample originates from a study of shared clonotypes between healthy human individuals. The method was immunoSEQ multiplex PCR; TCRdb's version includes in-frame clones alone and lacks a portion of them. The repertoire holds 2.3 million or so clones, more than 85% seen once, with 0.39% in the top ten. The TCR was taken from a man younger than 30 in good health. Some clones in this sample may be carry-over from other donors' samples. The sequenced sample consisted of naive CD4+ T cells from PBMCs. The subset: CD45RA+ positively selected. V usage is TRBV30 and J usage is TRBJ1-5, with D maybe TRBD1 (5 bases). The CDR3 loop is CAWSPGDNQPQHF. The CDR3 DNA follows: TGTGCCTGGTCCCCGGGGGATAATCAGCCCCAGCATTTT.